What follows are 20 T cell receptor beta chains derived from one specimen sequenced in a study of T cell responses to AZD1222 COVID-19 vaccine. Repertoires were generated with immunoSEQ multiplex PCR, while TCRdb's copy carries only in-frame clones and drops some. The repertoire consists of approximately 150,000 clones, with around nine tenths occurring once and the leading ten covering more than 4%. Sequenced here: peripheral blood, sampled 28 days after the second AZD1222 dose. These receptors were obtained from an adult who received the AZD1222 COVID-19 vaccine.

The V call is TRBV6-5, the J call TRBJ1-2; possibly TRBD1 for D (6 bases). V lost 7 bases and J lost 11, with 20 bases in between. The germline V gene has CDR1 MNHEY and CDR2 SVGAGI. CDR3 length equals 13 residues. This CDR3 is CASTSEGGGTYTF. The CDR3 DNA reads TGTGCCAGCACCAGTGAAGGAGGGGGGACATACACCTTC.

The gene calls are TRBV19 and TRBJ2-7, with a weak D call TRBD1 (6 bases). Trimming removed 4 bases from V and 6 bases from J, with 10 bases in between. From germline, CDR1 is LNHDA and CDR2 SQIVND (reference sequence). The CDR3 totals 12 residues. Written as DNA, the CDR3 is TGTGCCAGTAGTACAGGGGTGAGCGAGCAGTACTTC. Translating gives CASSTGVSEQYF.

The chain recombines TRBV13 with TRBJ1-1; D remains unclear. The V and J ends lost 0 bases and 6 bases respectively, with 8 bases between them. The germline V gene has CDR1 PRHDT and CDR2 FYEKMQ (reference sequence). CDR3 length equals 13 residues. CDR3 residues: CASSLGRAAEAFF. For the CDR3, the DNA is TGTGCCAGCAGCTTAGGCCGGGCCGCTGAAGCTTTCTTT.

The chain combines TRBV12-5 with TRBJ1-1, with 7 positions matching TRBD1. This CDR3 region has 15 residues. Germline V CDR1 and CDR2: LGHNT, FRNRAP. Trimming took 5 bases from V and 4 from J; bases not matched to a gene: 10. The CDR3 DNA is TGTGCTAGTGGTAAACCCCCAGGGGGGGCCACTGAAGCTTTCTTT. Residues: CASGKPPGGATEAFF. The full variable domain, rest sourced from reference TRBV12-5 and TRBJ1-1, is DARVTQTPRHKVTEMGQEVTMRCQPILGHNTVFWYRQTMMQGLELLAYFRNRAPLDDSGMPKDRFSAEMPDATLATLKIQPSEPRDSAVYFCASGKPPGGATEAFFGQGTRLTVV.

The chain carries TRBV27 and TRBJ2-2; no definite D call. Between the trimmed V and J ends, which lost 2 bases and 0 bases, there was a span of 4 bases. The germline gives CDR1 MNHEY, CDR2 SMNVEV (reference sequence). The CDR3 length is 14 residues. In DNA, the CDR3 is TGTGCCAGCAGTTTACTTACGAACACCGGGGAGCTGTTTTTT. Translation gives CASSLLTNTGELFF.

The chain couples TRBV2 to TRBJ1-2; D gene ambiguous. This CDR3 region has 14 residues. Germline CDR1 is SNHLY and CDR2 is FYNNEI. V was cut by 0 bases and J by 5 bases, with 10 bases left in between. CDR3 sequence reads: CASSEAGLSYGYTF. CDR3 coding DNA: TGTGCCAGCAGTGAAGCCGGGCTATCATATGGCTACACCTTC.

This rearrangement joins TRBV5-3 to TRBJ2-5, with 13 bases that match TRBD2. TRBV5-3 is placed among ORFs of uncertain function. V was pared by 4 bases and J by 2 bases, with 5 bases of the junction left unmatched. This CDR3 is 16 amino acids long. CDR3 residues: CARSVGTSGEQETQYF. The CDR3 DNA sequence: TGTGCCAGAAGCGTAGGGACTAGCGGGGAGCAAGAGACCCAGTACTTC.

This chain joins TRBV19 and TRBJ1-4; a weak D match, TRBD1 (6 bases). Germline values: CDR1 LNHDA, CDR2 SQIVND (reference sequence). CDR3 size: 16 residues. With 6 bases removed from V and 0 bases from J, the gap between germline ends came to 14 bases. CDR3 sequence (DNA): TGTGCCAGTAGCCATGGACAGACTGCAACTAATGAAAAACTGTTTTTT. This codes for CASSHGQTATNEKLFF.

This sequence joins TRBV30 and TRBJ2-7; D is possibly TRBD1 (6 bases). The CDR3 has 13 residues. V gave up 2 bases and J gave up 2 bases, with 10 bases separating them. Germline CDR1 and CDR2: GTSNPN and SVGIG (reference sequence). CDR3 DNA: TGTGCCTGGAGTCCAGGGGCGGCCTACGAGCAGTACTTC. Its translation: CAWSPGAAYEQYF.

The V and J genes are TRBV4-2 and TRBJ2-2; 10 bases match TRBD2. The V segment lost 0 bases and the J segment 1 base; nucleotides outside the gene matches: 2. This CDR3 spans 17 amino acids. CDR1 LGHNA and CDR2 YNFKEQ come from the germline V gene. The CDR3 loop reads CASSQEVAGGNTGELFF. For the CDR3, the DNA is TGTGCCAGCAGCCAAGAAGTAGCGGGGGGGAACACCGGGGAGCTGTTTTTT.

V usage is TRBV4-3 and J usage is TRBJ2-1; no clear D gene. V shed 4 bases and J shed 2 bases, with 6 bases lying between them. Germline V lookup: CDR1 LGHNA, CDR2 YSLEER. The CDR3 extends over 13 amino acids. CDR3 DNA sequence: TGCGCCAGCAGCCGAGAGGCCTACAATGAGCAGTTCTTC. Its translation is CASSREAYNEQFF.

The V gene is TRBV3-1 (or the pseudogene TRBV3-2), the J gene TRBJ2-3, with unresolved D. The CDR3 sequence is 14 residues long. CDR1 is LGHDT and CDR2 is YNNKEL in the germline V gene (reference sequence). Trimming pared 4 bases from V and 2 bases from J, leaving 10 bases between. CDR3 loop: CASSRTAATDTQYF. CDR3 nucleotides: TGTGCCAGCAGCCGTACGGCAGCCACAGATACGCAGTATTTT.

This chain connects TRBV6-5 to TRBJ1-1; 9 bases are a match to TRBD1. V lost 5 bases and J lost 8; bases outside the gene matches: 12. The CDR3 runs 15 residues. Germline V lookup: CDR1 MNHEY, CDR2 SVGAGI. The chain's CDR3 is CASSPAGTGQAEAFF. The CDR3 region has the DNA TGTGCCAGCAGTCCCGCCGGGACAGGGCAGGCCGAAGCTTTCTTT.

V is TRBV6-5 and J is TRBJ1-3; D is undetermined. V lost 2 bases and J lost 4, with 12 bases in between. The germline V gene encodes CDR1 MNHEY and CDR2 SVGAGI. CDR3 length equals 15 residues. DNA of the CDR3: TGTGCCAGCAGTTACGGTCCAGGCGGAGGAAACACCATATATTTT. It codes for CASSYGPGGGNTIYF.

This clone has just one count. The same CDR3 arises from other DNA sequences in this sample as well. The V and J genes are TRBV13 and TRBJ1-1; D unclear. Germline CDR1 and CDR2: PRHDT and FYEKMQ (reference sequence). V lost 0 bases and J lost 1, with 6 bases in between. The CDR3 sequence is 14 residues long. CDR3 loop: CASSLGRRNTEAFF. Written as DNA, the CDR3 is TGTGCCAGCAGCTTAGGCCGGCGGAACACTGAAGCTTTCTTT. Together with reference TRBV13 and TRBJ1-1, the CDR3 gives the full variable domain: AAGVIQSPRHLIKEKRETATLKCYPIPRHDTVYWYQQGPGQDPQFLISFYEKMQSDKGSIPDRFSAQQFSDYHSELNMSSLELGDSALYFCASSLGRRNTEAFFGQGTRLTVV.

This clone was counted between two and nine times. The chain recombines TRBV7-2 with TRBJ2-3; 10 nucleotides line up with TRBD2. Germline V gene sequence: CDR1 SGHTA, CDR2 FQGNSA. The V gene end was trimmed by 3 bases and the J gene end by 3 bases; junction bases not matched to a gene: 12. CDR3 length: 18 residues. The CDR3 coding sequence is TGTGCCAGCAGCTTTGGGCTAGCGGGGGCTCCCGGTACAGATACGCAGTATTTT. It translates to CASSFGLAGAPGTDTQYF.

This rearrangement joins TRBV5-4 to TRBJ1-2, with 9 bases matching TRBD1. Unmatched junction bases numbered 11, after V lost 4 bases and J lost 1 base. Germline assignment: CDR1 SGHNT and CDR2 YYREEE (reference sequence). This CDR3 has 17 amino acids. This chain's CDR3 is CASSNGQGSGFNYGYTF. Written as DNA, the CDR3 is TGTGCCAGCAGCAATGGACAGGGGTCGGGATTTAACTATGGCTACACCTTC.

This clone was seen a handful of times. The V gene is TRBV30, the J gene TRBJ1-5, with a tentative D call TRBD1 (5 bases). The length of the CDR3 is 15 residues. Germline values: CDR1 GTSNPN, CDR2 SVGIG (reference sequence). Trimming cost V 0 bases and J 0 bases, with 9 bases left between them. The CDR3 DNA follows: TGTGCCTGGAGTGTACGAGGGGCTAGCAATCAGCCCCAGCATTTT. This codes for CAWSVRGASNQPQHF.

The J gene is TRBJ1-2, the V gene TRBV5-4, with D perhaps matching TRBD1 (5 bases). This CDR3 is built from 14 residues. Germline V gene data show CDR1 as SGHNT and CDR2 as YYREEE (reference sequence). Trimming took off 1 base at V and 6 bases at J, with 13 bases between the two ends. In DNA, the CDR3 is TGTGCCAGCAGCTTGTCTGCAGGGTCGAATGGCTACACCTTC. Translating gives CASSLSAGSNGYTF.

The chain is built from TRBV7-9 and TRBJ2-1; 7 bases are shared with TRBD1. Germline V gene data show CDR1 as SEHNR and CDR2 as FQNEAQ (reference sequence). The CDR3 has 14 residues. Trimming removed 8 bases from V and 2 bases from J; junction bases left unmatched: 6. Here the CDR3 reads CASGPQGTYNEQFF. In DNA, the CDR3 is TGTGCCAGCGGCCCACAGGGGACCTACAATGAGCAGTTCTTC.